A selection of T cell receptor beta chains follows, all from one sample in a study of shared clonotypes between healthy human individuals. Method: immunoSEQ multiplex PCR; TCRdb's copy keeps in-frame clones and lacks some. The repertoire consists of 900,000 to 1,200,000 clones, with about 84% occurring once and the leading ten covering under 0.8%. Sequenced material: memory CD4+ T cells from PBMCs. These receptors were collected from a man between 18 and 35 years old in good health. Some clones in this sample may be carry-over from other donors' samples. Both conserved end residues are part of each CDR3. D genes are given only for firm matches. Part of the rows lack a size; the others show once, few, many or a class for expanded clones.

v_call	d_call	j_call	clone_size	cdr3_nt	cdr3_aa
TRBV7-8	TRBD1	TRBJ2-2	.	TGTGCCAGCAGCCCCCGGACAGGGGTCGCCGGGGAGCTGTTTTTT	CASSPRTGVAGELFF
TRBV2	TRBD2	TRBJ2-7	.	TGTGCCAGCAGGTTTGCAAGCGGGAGATCTTACGAGCAGTACTTC	CASRFASGRSYEQYF
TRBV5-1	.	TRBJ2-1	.	TGCGCCAGCAGCTTCAACCGCCCCTCCTACAATGAGCAGTTCTTC	CASSFNRPSYNEQFF
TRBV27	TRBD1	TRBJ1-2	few	TGTGCCAGCAGACTGCGGACAGGCACTAACTATGGCTACACCTTC	CASRLRTGTNYGYTF
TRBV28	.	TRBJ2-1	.	TGTGCCAGCAGTACGGACAGCCTCGGCAATGAGCAGTTCTTC	CASSTDSLGNEQFF
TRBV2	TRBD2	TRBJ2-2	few	TGTGCCAGCAGTTTTGGCGGGAGGATCACGAACACCGGGGAGCTGTTTTTT	CASSFGGRITNTGELFF
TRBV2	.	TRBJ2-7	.	TGTGCCAGCAGTGAGTTAGTACTTTCCCTCGAGCAGTACTTC	CASSELVLSLEQYF
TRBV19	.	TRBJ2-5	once	TGTGCCAGTATAGGGGCCCGGGGGGAGACCCAGTACTTC	CASIGARGETQYF
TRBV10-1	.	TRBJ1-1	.	TGCGCCAGCAGTGAGACCCGCGGTCCCAAAGGGGTCGAAGCTTTCTTT	CASSETRGPKGVEAFF
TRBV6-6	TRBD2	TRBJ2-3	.	TGTGCCAGCAGTTACTCAGGGACTAGTGCCACAGATACGCAGTATTTT	CASSYSGTSATDTQYF
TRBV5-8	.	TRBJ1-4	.	TGTGCCAGCAGCCGGCAGGGATTGGAGAATGAAAAACTGTTTTTT	CASSRQGLENEKLFF
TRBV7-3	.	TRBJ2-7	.	TGTGCCAGCAGCTTAACAGGCAGTAACTACGAGCAGTACTTC	CASSLTGSNYEQYF
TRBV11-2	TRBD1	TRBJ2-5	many	TGTGCCAGCAGCATCGGACAGGTCGCGGAGACCCAGTACTTC	CASSIGQVAETQYF
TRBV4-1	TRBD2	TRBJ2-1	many	TGCGCCAGCAGCCAAGATGCGGGGGGTATCTACAATGAGCAGTTCTTC	CASSQDAGGIYNEQFF
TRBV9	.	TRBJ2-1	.	TGTGCCAGCAGCCCGACTAGGAATGAGCAGTTCTTC	CASSPTRNEQFF
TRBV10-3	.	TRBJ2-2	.	TGTGCCATCGGGACCAACGAGGGCACCGGGGAGCTGTTTTTT	CAIGTNEGTGELFF
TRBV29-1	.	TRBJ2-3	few	TGCAGCGTTGAGGTCGATCCAGATACGCAGTATTTT	CSVEVDPDTQYF
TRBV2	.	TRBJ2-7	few	TGTGCCAGCGCCGGCGGGCTGACCTACGAGCAGTACTTC	CASAGGLTYEQYF
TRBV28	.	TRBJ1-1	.	TGTGCCAGCAGCAATCCGGGGTCAGTGAACACTGAAGCTTTCTTT	CASSNPGSVNTEAFF
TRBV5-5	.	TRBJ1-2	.	TGTGCCAGCAGCTACAGTCTGAACTATGGCTACACCTTC	CASSYSLNYGYTF
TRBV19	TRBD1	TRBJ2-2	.	TGTGCCAGTAGCTTCCGGGACAGGGTAACCGGGGAGCTGTTTTTT	CASSFRDRVTGELFF
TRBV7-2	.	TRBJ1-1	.	TGTGCCAGCAGCTTAGGGACAGCACATGAAGCTTTCTTT	CASSLGTAHEAFF
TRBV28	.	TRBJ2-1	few	TGTGCCAGCAGTTTAGATGAGGGAGTATACAATGAGCAGTTCTTC	CASSLDEGVYNEQFF
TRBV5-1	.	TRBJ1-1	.	TGCGCCAGCAGCCCCGGACAGACGAACACTGAAGCTTTCTTT	CASSPGQTNTEAFF
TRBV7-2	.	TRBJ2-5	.	TGTGCCAGCAGCTATCAGGGGGGTCAAGAGACCCAGTACTTC	CASSYQGGQETQYF
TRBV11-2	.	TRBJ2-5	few	TGTGCCAGCAGCTTAGGGGGACCCAGAGAGACCCAGTACTTC	CASSLGGPRETQYF
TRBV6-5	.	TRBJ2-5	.	TGTGCCAGCAGTTCGACACGAGGAGAGACCCAGTACTTC	CASSSTRGETQYF
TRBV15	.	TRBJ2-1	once	TGTGCCACCAGCAGAGCGCAGGGAACGAAGTTCTTC	CATSRAQGTKFF
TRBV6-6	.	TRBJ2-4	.	TGTGCCAGCAACTACGGGTCCCCGGAATTAAACATTCAGTACTTC	CASNYGSPELNIQYF
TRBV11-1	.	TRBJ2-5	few	TGTGCCAGCAGCCGAAAATGGACACTACAAGAGACCCAGTACTTC	CASSRKWTLQETQYF
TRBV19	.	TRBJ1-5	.	TGTGCCAGTAGCCACATCCCGTGGCAGCCCCAGCATTTT	CASSHIPWQPQHF
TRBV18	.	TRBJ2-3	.	TGTGCCAGCTCACCTCTGGCGGGGCCAAGCACAGATACGCAGTATTTT	CASSPLAGPSTDTQYF
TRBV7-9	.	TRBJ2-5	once	TGTGCCAGCAGCTTAATGACAGCCCAAGAGACCCAGTACTTC	CASSLMTAQETQYF
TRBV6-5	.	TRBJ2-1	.	TGTGCCAGCAGTTACTCTGGCGGTCTACCCTACAATGAGCAGTTCTTC	CASSYSGGLPYNEQFF
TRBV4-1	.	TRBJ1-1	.	TGCGCCAGCAGCCATGCTAAGGCCAGGGATTTAAACACTGAAGCTTTCTTT	CASSHAKARDLNTEAFF
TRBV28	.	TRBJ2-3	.	TGTGCCAGCAGTCCCGGGACGATAACGACTACGCAGTATTTT	CASSPGTITTTQYF
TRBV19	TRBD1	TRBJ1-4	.	TGTGCCAGTAATCGTCAGGGGGCAACTAATGAAAAACTGTTTTTT	CASNRQGATNEKLFF
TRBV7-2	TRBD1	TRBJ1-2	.	TGTGCCAGCAGCTTAGCGCCTCAGGGGGACAACTATGGCTACACCTTC	CASSLAPQGDNYGYTF
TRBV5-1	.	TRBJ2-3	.	TGCGCCAGCAGCTTGGGCGGCGGGGCCACAGATACGCAGTATTTT	CASSLGGGATDTQYF
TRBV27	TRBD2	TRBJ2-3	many	TGTGCCAGCAGTTTTGAGCGGGAGGGCACAGATACGCAGTATTTT	CASSFEREGTDTQYF
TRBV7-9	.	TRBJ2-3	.	TGTGCCAGCAGCTCCCAGTCCGCCCCGCCGGGGGAACAAAAAAAAGGGTATTTT	CASSSQSAPPGEQKKGYF
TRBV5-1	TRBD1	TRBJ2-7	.	TGCGCCAGCAGCTTTTTGGGACAGGGGAACGAGCAGTACTTC	CASSFLGQGNEQYF
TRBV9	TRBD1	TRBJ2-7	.	TGTGCCAGCAGCCCTCGGACAGGGGTGCTTGAGCAGTACTTC	CASSPRTGVLEQYF
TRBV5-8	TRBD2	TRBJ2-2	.	TGTGCCAGCAGCTTTCTACTAGCGGGAGCCGGGGAGCTGTTTTTT	CASSFLLAGAGELFF
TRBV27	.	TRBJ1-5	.	TGTGCCAGCATTGGGGGGCCCCAGCATTTT	CASIGGPQHF
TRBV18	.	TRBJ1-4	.	TGTGCCAGCTCACCACCAACAGGGAATGAAAAACTGTTTTTT	CASSPPTGNEKLFF
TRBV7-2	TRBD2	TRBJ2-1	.	TGTGCCAGCAGCTTAGCGCCGGATTCGGGGGGTGAGCAGTTCTTC	CASSLAPDSGGEQFF